This T cell receptor beta chain derives from a study of CD8+ T cells in alopecia areata. Pooled cutaneous lymph node cells were sorted using CD4, CD8alpha, NKG2D, NKG2ACE and other markers. Germline-derived CDR1 and CDR2 are FNHDT and SITEND (reference sequence). The J segment lost 5 bases and the V segment lost 5 bases, leaving 1 base of the junction unmatched. The CDR3 length is 13 residues. Study results and limitations: Scalp specimens additionally yield sequences from normal skin's resident alphabeta T cells. Mice showed TCR sharing more clearly than patients did, possibly owing to HLA.

This clone was counted between two and nine times. What it binds is unknown. Gene names and germline match the mouse. The read falls 3 residues short of the CDR3 end, and the missing part is taken from the germline J gene. It was cDNA, reverse transcribed from extracted RNA, that served as the sequencing template. Assay: immunoSEQ multiplex PCR; the TCRdb copy retains only in-frame clones and omits some. The sample shows 200,000 to 300,000 clones, no singletons; the ten largest hold around 1.2%. The clonotype originates from a C3H/HeJ mouse with alopecia areata. The strain's MHC: H2-k. This chain links TRBV19 with TRBJ1-6; 7 bases agree with TRBD1. TRBJ1-6 carries the ORF label, with uncertain function. Sequencing input: CD4+ T cells sorted from a lymph node. CDR3 residues: CASRTGNNSPLYF. The DNA read from the CDR3 is TGTGCCAGCAGGACAGGGAATAATTCGCCC.